The clone carrying this T cell receptor beta chain rates as medium-sized. What it binds is not known. Time point in this sample: sample taken at primary tumor resection. Donors were roughly 70 untreated early-stage non-small cell lung cancer patients. The data belong to a study of spatial heterogeneity in lung cancer. The study's findings and limits: Approximate estimated coverage of tumor T cells amounted to less than 7.5% for alpha and 13% for beta chains. Ubiquitous and regional expanded TCR counts mirrored ubiquitous and regional nonsynonymous mutation counts, respectively. Tumoral mutation counts were tracked by counts of expanded intratumoral alpha and beta TCRs.

A single record per CDR3 protein comes from TCRdb applying MiXCR to the 5' RACE reads. Here the sample spans about 4,000 distinct CDR3 sequences, 10% to 11% being singletons. This CDR3 region has 15 residues. CDR1 is MNHEY, CDR2 SVGEGT, per germline. Trimming stripped 2 bases from V and 5 bases from J, with 12 bases between. The input for sequencing was lung tumor tissue, taken at surgery. The chain carries TRBV6-2 or TRBV6-3 and TRBJ2-2; D possibly corresponds to TRBD1 (6 bases). The TCR comes from a male donor with early-stage non-small cell lung cancer. CDR3 loop: CASSYVSQGTGELFF. The CDR3 region has the DNA TGTGCCAGCAGTTACGTTAGTCAGGGGACCGGGGAGCTGTTTTTT.